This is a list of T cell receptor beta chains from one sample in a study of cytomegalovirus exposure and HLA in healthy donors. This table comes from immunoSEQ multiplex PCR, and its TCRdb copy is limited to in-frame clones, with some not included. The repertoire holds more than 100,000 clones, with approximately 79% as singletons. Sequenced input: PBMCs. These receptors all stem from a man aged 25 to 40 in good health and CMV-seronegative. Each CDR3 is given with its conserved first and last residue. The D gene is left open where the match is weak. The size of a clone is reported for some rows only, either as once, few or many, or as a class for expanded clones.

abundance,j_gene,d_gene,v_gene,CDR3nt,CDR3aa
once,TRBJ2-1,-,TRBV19,TGTGCCAGTAGTAGATTAGTGGAGGGCAATGAGCAGTTCTTC,CASSRLVEGNEQFF
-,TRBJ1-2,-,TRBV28,TGTGCCAGCAGTTTAAGGAGGGATCACTATGGCTACACCTTC,CASSLRRDHYGYTF
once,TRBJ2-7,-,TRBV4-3,TGCGCCAGCAGCCAAGACTCAGGGTACACCTACGAGCAGTACTTC,CASSQDSGYTYEQYF
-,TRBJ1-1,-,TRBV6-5,TGTGCCAGCATGGCGGCCATGAACACTGAAGCTTTCTTT,CASMAAMNTEAFF
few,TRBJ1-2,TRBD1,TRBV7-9,TGTGCCAGCAGCTTACGGGGACAGCAAGGGGGCGTCTTC,CASSLRGQQGGVF
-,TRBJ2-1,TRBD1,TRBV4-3,TGCGCCAGCAGCCAAGACCGGACAGGCGCAACCTACAATGAGCAGTTCTTC,CASSQDRTGATYNEQFF
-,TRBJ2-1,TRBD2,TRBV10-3,TGTGCCACGACTAGCGGGGCCCAGGGGAATGAGCAGTTCTTC,CATTSGAQGNEQFF
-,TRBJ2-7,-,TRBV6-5,TGTGCCAGCAGTTACTCGGAGGGCTACGAGCAGTACTTC,CASSYSEGYEQYF
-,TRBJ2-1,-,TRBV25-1,TGTGCCAGCGGGGGGAGCTCCTACAATGAGCAGTTCTTC,CASGGSSYNEQFF
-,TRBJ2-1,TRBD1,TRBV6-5,TGTGCCAGCAGTTACTTAGACAGGGAATACAATGAGCAGTTCTTC,CASSYLDREYNEQFF
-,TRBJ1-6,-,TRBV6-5,TGTGCCAGCAGATCCAGGGATTCACCCCTCCACTTT,CASRSRDSPLHF
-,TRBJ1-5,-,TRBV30,TGTGCCTGGAGTGTGTACAGGAACAATCAGCCCCAGCATTTT,CAWSVYRNNQPQHF
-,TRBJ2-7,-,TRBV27,TGTGCCAGTAAACAGGGAGGGAACTACGAGCAGTACTTC,CASKQGGNYEQYF
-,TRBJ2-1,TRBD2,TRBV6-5,TGTGCCAGCACCACGCCGGGGGGCTACAATGAGCAGTTCTTC,CASTTPGGYNEQFF
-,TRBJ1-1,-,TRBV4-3,TGCGCCAGCAGCCAAGATCAGGAACAGGTAGCTTTCTTT,CASSQDQEQVAFF
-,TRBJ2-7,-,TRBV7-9,TGTGCCAGCAGCGAGCTCTACGAGCAGTACTTC,CASSELYEQYF
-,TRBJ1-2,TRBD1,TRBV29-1,TGCAGCGTCTTTGGACAGGGAGCTAACTATGGCTACACCTTC,CSVFGQGANYGYTF
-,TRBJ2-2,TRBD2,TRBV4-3,TGCGCCAGCAGCTTCTACATAGGGACTAGCGGGGGGTCCTCCACCGGGGAGCTGTTTTTT,CASSFYIGTSGGSSTGELFF
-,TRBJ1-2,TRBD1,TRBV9,TGTGCCAGCAGCGGACCGGGACAGGGATTACGGGGCTACACCTTC,CASSGPGQGLRGYTF
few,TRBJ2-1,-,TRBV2,TGTGCCAGCAGTGAGCCCACAGGCAGAATTCAGCGATACTTCTTC,CASSEPTGRIQRYFF
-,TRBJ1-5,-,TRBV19,TGCGCCAGTAGGGCCGGGCAGGGTGTCAATCAGCCCCAGCATTTT,CASRAGQGVNQPQHF
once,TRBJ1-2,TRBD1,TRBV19,TGTGCCAGTAGAGGAGTGGGACAGATAAACTATGGCTACACCTTC,CASRGVGQINYGYTF
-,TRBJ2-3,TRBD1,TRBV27,TGTGCCAGCAGTTTATTAGGGGGCGGGACAGATACGCAGTATTTT,CASSLLGGGTDTQYF
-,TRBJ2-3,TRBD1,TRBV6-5,TGTGCCAGCAGACAAGGGGGCGCGGGCACAGATACGCAGTATTTT,CASRQGGAGTDTQYF
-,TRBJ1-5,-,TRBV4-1,TGCGCCAGCAGCCGAGGGGGGGTCCAGCCCCAGCATTTT,CASSRGGVQPQHF
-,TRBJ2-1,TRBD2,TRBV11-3,TGTGCCAGCAGCTCTGGACTAGCGGGGGGGCTCTTCTTC,CASSSGLAGGLFF
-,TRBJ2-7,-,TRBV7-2,TGTGCCAGCAGCTTCCGAGAGGCGGCCGAGCAGTACTTC,CASSFREAAEQYF
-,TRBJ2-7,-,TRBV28,TGTGCCAGCAGTAGGACAGACATTCCCTACGAGCAGTACTTC,CASSRTDIPYEQYF
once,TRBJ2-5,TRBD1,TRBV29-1,TGCAGCGTTGTCAGGGGGCAAGAGACCCAGTACTTC,CSVVRGQETQYF
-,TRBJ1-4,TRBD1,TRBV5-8,TGTGCCAGCAGCCCTAGACAGGGCGAGGAAAAACTGTTTTTT,CASSPRQGEEKLFF
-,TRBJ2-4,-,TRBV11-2,TGTGCCAGCAGCTTGGGCGGGGACATTCAGTACTTC,CASSLGGDIQYF
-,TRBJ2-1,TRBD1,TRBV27,TGTGCCAGCAGCATAAGGGGGCTAGAGGGCTACAATGAGCAGTTCTTC,CASSIRGLEGYNEQFF
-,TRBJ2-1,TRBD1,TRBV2,TGTGCCAGCATCCTGGACAGGGCCTCCTACAATGAGCAGTTCTTC,CASILDRASYNEQFF
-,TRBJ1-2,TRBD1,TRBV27,TGTGCCAGCAGGGCAGGGGGCACCTATGGCTACACCTTC,CASRAGGTYGYTF
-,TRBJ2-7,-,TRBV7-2,TGTGCCAGCAGCTTAGCGCGGGCTAGCGAGCAGTACTTC,CASSLARASEQYF
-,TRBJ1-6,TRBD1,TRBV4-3,TGCGCCAGCAGCCCAACGGGACAGTATAATTCACCCCTCCACTTT,CASSPTGQYNSPLHF
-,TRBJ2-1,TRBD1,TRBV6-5,TGTGCCAGCACCTTCCGACAGGGGGCGGTGAAGCAGTTCTTC,CASTFRQGAVKQFF
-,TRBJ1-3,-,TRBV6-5,TGTGCCAGCAGTCCCCAGGGATATTCTGGAAACACCATATATTTT,CASSPQGYSGNTIYF
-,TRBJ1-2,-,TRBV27,TGTGCCAGCAGTTTATCGAGCCCCGGGACTAACTATGGCTACACCTTC,CASSLSSPGTNYGYTF
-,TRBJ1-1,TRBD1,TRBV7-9,TGTGCCGGGGCGACAGGGAATACTGAAGCTTTCTTT,CAGATGNTEAFF
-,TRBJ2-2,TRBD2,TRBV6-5,TGTGCCAGCACCCCGACGGGGGGGCCCAGCGGGGAGCTGTTTTTT,CASTPTGGPSGELFF
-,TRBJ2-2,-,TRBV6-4,TGTGCCAGCAGCCGACTCGGTGGGGGCCGGGAGCTGTTTTTT,CASSRLGGGRELFF
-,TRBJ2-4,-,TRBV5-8,TGTGCCAGCAGCCAAAACAGGGCGGCGAACATTCAGTACTTC,CASSQNRAANIQYF
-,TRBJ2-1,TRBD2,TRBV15,TGTGCCACCAGCAGAGACGGGGGGAGCTCCTACAATGAGCAGTTCTTC,CATSRDGGSSYNEQFF
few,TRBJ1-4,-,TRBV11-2,TGTGCCAGCAGTCTACAGGGATTTAATGAAAAACTGTTTTTT,CASSLQGFNEKLFF
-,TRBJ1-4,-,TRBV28,TGTGCCAGCGGCGGGGATTCTAATGAAAAACTGTTTTTT,CASGGDSNEKLFF
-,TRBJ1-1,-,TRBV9,TGTGCCAGCAATCCAGGGGAAGGGTCGAACACTGAAGCTTTCTTT,CASNPGEGSNTEAFF
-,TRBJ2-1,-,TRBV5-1,TGCGCCAGCAGGGTCCAGGGGTACGGTGAGCAGTTCTTC,CASRVQGYGEQFF
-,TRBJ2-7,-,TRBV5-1,TGCGCCAGCAGTCCCGGGGGGCAGCCCGGTTCTGCCGAGCAGTACTTC,CASSPGGQPGSAEQYF
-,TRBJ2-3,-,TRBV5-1,TGCGCCAGCAGCCTAGAGGGCACAGATACGCAGTATTTT,CASSLEGTDTQYF
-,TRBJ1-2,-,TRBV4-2,TGTGCCAGCAGCCAAGTCCAGGGCCCTGGATATGGCTACACCTTC,CASSQVQGPGYGYTF
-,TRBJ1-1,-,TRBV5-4,TGTGCCAGCAGCTTGAGTACAGCGAACACTGAAGCTTTCTTT,CASSLSTANTEAFF